Listed here are 2 T cell receptor beta chains from one sample, sequenced in a study of T-cell memory formation after mild COVID-19. One entry per CDR3 protein, called by TCRdb with MiXCR from the 5' RACE reads. The table has 550,000 to 700,000 distinct CDR3 sequences, 15% to 20% seen once. Sequenced input: PBMCs or a T cell subset sorted from them (not recorded which). These receptor sequences come from an adult woman who had mild COVID-19 (a few samples of this study predate the infection). Cell type and time point are not known.

This clonotype was observed a few times. The V gene is TRBV6-1, the J gene TRBJ2-3; a weak D match, TRBD1 (6 bases). The CDR3 runs 14 residues. The germline V gene has CDR1 MNHNS and CDR2 SASEGT. The V gene lost 7 bases and the J gene lost 1 base, with 12 bases spanning the gap. Here the CDR3 DNA reads TGTGCCAGCAACAGGGAGACCGGCACAGATACGCAGTATTTT. Its translation is CASNRETGTDTQYF.

This chain connects TRBV4-2 to TRBJ2-7; the D gene is possibly TRBD2 (5 bases). The CDR3 runs 16 residues. The germline V and J ends were trimmed by 1 base and 0 bases, with 13 bases remaining between them. From germline, CDR1 is LGHNA and CDR2 YNFKEQ. The chain's CDR3 is CASSQGRSGTSYEQYF. The CDR3 DNA reads as TGTGCCAGCAGCCAAGGTCGAAGCGGAACCTCCTACGAGCAGTACTTC.